This T cell receptor beta chain came from a study of T cells after yellow fever vaccination. Generation of TCR cDNA used 5'RACE template switching (which added a universal primer site and UMIs). TCRdb recomputed calls from the 5' RACE reads with MiXCR, one row per CDR3 protein. The sample yields a few hundred thousand distinct CDR3 sequences, roughly 6.8% seen once. This CDR3 has 15 amino acids. The V end lost 1 base, the J end lost 0 bases, and 10 bases lay between the germline ends. The germline V gene has CDR1 MGHRA and CDR2 YSYEKL. A word on this clonotype: The antigen is not known.

Study results and limitations: Among primary-vaccination clones, most reappeared after the booster, at around 97% for CD4 and 88% for CD8. The secondary response peaked faster, at day 5 versus 15, but was weaker.

The specimen comprised PBMCs, sampled more than 40 days after the first yellow fever vaccination. The origin of this receptor is a man aged 18-30 years who received the YFV17D yellow fever vaccine. This rearrangement joins TRBV4-1 to TRBJ2-7; D might be TRBD1 (6 bases). CDR3 in amino acids: CASSQGQDPSYEQYF. DNA of the CDR3: TGCGCCAGCAGCCAAGGACAGGACCCCTCCTACGAGCAGTACTTC.